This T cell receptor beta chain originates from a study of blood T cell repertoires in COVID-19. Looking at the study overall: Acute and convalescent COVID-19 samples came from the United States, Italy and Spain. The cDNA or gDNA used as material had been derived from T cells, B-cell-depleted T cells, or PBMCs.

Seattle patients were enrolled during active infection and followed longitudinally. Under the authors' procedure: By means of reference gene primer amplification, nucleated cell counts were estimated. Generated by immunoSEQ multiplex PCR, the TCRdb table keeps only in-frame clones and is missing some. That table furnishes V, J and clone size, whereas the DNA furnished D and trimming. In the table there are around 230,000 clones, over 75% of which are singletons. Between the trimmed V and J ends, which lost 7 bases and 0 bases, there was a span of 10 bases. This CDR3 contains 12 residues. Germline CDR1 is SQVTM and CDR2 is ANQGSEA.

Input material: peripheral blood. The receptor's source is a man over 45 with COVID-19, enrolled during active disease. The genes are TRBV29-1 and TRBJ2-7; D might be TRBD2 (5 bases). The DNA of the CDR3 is TGCAGCGCCGGGGAAGTCTCCTACGAGCAGTACTTC. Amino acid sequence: CSAGEVSYEQYF.